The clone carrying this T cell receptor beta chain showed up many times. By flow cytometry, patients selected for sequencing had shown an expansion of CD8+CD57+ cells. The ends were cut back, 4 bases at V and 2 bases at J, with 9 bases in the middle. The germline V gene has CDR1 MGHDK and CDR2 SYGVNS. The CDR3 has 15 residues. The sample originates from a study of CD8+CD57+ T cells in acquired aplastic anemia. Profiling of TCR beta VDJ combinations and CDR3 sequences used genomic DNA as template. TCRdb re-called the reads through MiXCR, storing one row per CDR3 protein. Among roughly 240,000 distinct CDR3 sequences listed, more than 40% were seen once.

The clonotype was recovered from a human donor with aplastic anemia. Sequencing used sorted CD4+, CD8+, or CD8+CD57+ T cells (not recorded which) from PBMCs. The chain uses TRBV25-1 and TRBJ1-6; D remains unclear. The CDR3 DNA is TGTGCCAGCAGTGGGTACCAAACCTATAATTCACCCCTCCACTTT. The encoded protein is CASSGYQTYNSPLHF. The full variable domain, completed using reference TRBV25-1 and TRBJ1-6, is EADIYQTPRYLVIGTGKKITLECSQTMGHDKMYWYQQDPGMELHLIHYSYGVNSTEKGDLSSESTVSRIRTEHFPLTLESARPSHTSQYLCASSGYQTYNSPLHFGNGTRLTVT.